The 21 T cell receptor beta chains in this list originate from one sample, sequenced in a study of identical twins. TCRdb ran MiXCR on the 5' RACE reads and lists one entry per CDR3 protein. The repertoire holds about 460,000 distinct CDR3 sequences, with 12% to 15% as singletons. The same sample was also used in a study of yellow fever vaccine responses in identical twins.

Sequencing was done on a sample of CD4+ T cells sorted from blood. The receptors were gathered from a woman younger than 35 in good health.

This chain links TRBV30 with TRBJ2-2, with D unclear. Trimming stripped 1 base from V and 1 base from J, with 1 base between. Per the germline V gene, CDR1 is GTSNPN and CDR2 is SVGIG (reference sequence). The CDR3 consists of 12 residues. CDR3 in amino acids: CAWSGNTGELFF. The CDR3 DNA follows: TGTGCCTGGAGTGGGAACACCGGGGAGCTGTTTTTT. Together with reference TRBV30 and TRBJ2-2, the CDR3 gives the full variable domain: SQTIHQWPATLVQPVGSPLSLECTVEGTSNPNLYWYRQAAGRGLQLLFYSVGIGQISSEVPQNLSASRPQDRQFILSSKKLLLSDSGFYLCAWSGNTGELFFGEGSRLTVL.

This clonotype was picked up a small number of times. This chain's CDR3 is CASSETPGLDNSPLHF. In DNA, the CDR3 is TGTGCCAGCAGCGAAACACCGGGACTGGATAATTCACCCCTCCACTTT. The chain links TRBV9 to TRBJ1-6, with D possibly matching TRBD1 (5 bases). Trimming left V 3 bases short and J 5 bases short, with 15 bases between. The CDR3 is made up of 16 amino acids. In germline, CDR1 is SGDLS, CDR2 YYNGEE.

The chain links TRBV10-3 to TRBJ2-7, with 8 bases identical to TRBD1. Losses at the gene ends were 5 bases for V and 1 base for J; bases not matched to a gene: 4. The length of the CDR3 is 14 residues. Germline V gives CDR1 ENHRY, CDR2 SYGVKD. DNA for the CDR3: TGTGCCATCAGTCCACAGGGGGGTTCCTACGAGCAGTACTTC. This sequence encodes CAISPQGGSYEQYF.

This clonotype was found once. The V call is TRBV28, the J call TRBJ2-1, with no clear D. Germline CDR1 and CDR2: MDHEN and SYDVKM. This CDR3 has 11 residues. Trimming pared 0 bases from V and 10 bases from J, leaving 4 bases between. In DNA, the CDR3 is TGTGCCAGCAGTTTATGGCCCGAGCAGTTCTTC. Encoded protein: CASSLWPEQFF. The variable domain in full, completed from reference TRBV28 and TRBJ2-1, reads DVKVTQSSRYLVKRTGEKVFLECVQDMDHENMFWYRQDPGLGLRLIYFSYDVKMKEKGDIPEGYSVSREKKERFSLILESASTNQTSMYLCASSLWPEQFFGPGTRLTVL.

A few counts support this clonotype. The junction departs from germline at one end; a sequencing error may be responsible. The chain recombines TRBV20-1 with TRBJ2-7; D perhaps matches TRBD2 (6 bases). This CDR3 is 14 amino acids long. Germline CDR1 reads DFQATT; CDR2 reads SNEGSKA (reference sequence). The CDR3 is CSAIVASASYEQHF. DNA for the CDR3: TGCAGTGCTATAGTGGCTAGCGCGTCCTACGAGCAGCACTTC.

This chain uses TRBV12-3 or TRBV12-4 with TRBJ1-5; TRBD1 aligns across 10 bases. The CDR3 is 15 amino acids. The V and J ends lost 6 bases and 6 bases, in that order; junction bases with no gene match: 8. The CDR3 spells CASRADRGRFQPQHF. The CDR3 DNA reads as TGTGCCAGCAGGGCTGACAGGGGGCGGTTTCAGCCCCAGCATTTT.

This clonotype has ten or more counts. The chain couples TRBV7-9 to TRBJ2-1, with D hard to call. CDR1 and CDR2 from the germline V gene are SEHNR and FQNEAQ (reference sequence). Deletions cut 1 base from V and 8 bases from J, with 9 bases between. The CDR3 spans 13 residues. The CDR3 here is CASSLDSVYEQFF. The CDR3 DNA sequence: TGTGCCAGCAGCTTAGACAGCGTTTATGAGCAGTTCTTC. The whole variable domain, filled in from reference TRBV7-9 and TRBJ2-1, reads DTGVSQNPRHKITKRGQNVTFRCDPISEHNRLYWYRQTLGQGPEFLTYFQNEAQLEKSRLLSDRFSAERPKGSFSTLEIQRTEQGDSAMYLCASSLDSVYEQFFGPGTRLTVL.

The sample holds many counts of this clonotype. The V call is TRBV7-3, the J call TRBJ2-1, with TRBD2 matching 7 bases. Germline V CDR1 and CDR2: SGHTA, FQGTGA. This CDR3 has 16 amino acids. V trimming: 2 bases; J trimming: 6 bases; junction bases outside the gene matches: 10. CDR3 residues: CASSLGQGGNSNEQFF. CDR3 coding DNA: TGTGCCAGCAGCTTAGGCCAGGGAGGGAACAGCAATGAGCAGTTCTTC.

This clonotype was detected a few times. CDR3 sequence (DNA): TGCGCCAGCAGCCAAGATATCAGAGGGGAGACCCAGTACTTC. As protein: CASSQDIRGETQYF. The chain links TRBV4-3 to TRBJ2-5; possibly TRBD2 for D (5 bases). Trimming removed 0 bases from V and 5 bases from J, with 10 bases in between. CDR3 length: 14 amino acids. Germline V gives CDR1 LGHNA, CDR2 YSLEER.

V is TRBV12-3 or TRBV12-4 and J is TRBJ2-3, with TRBD2 as a possible D gene (6 bases). This CDR3 contains 16 residues. Trimming removed 6 bases at V and 2 bases at J, with 18 bases between. Here the CDR3 DNA reads TGTGCCAGCAGCCGACTAGGGTTTGTCACCACAGATACGCAGTATTTT. It yields the protein CASSRLGFVTTDTQYF.

Ten or more counts support this clonotype. The V and J genes are TRBV6-5 and TRBJ2-1, with TRBD2 identical over 9 bases. The CDR3 has 15 residues. Germline V gene lookup returns CDR1 MNHEY and CDR2 SVGAGI. V gave up 2 bases and J gave up 5 bases; unmatched junction bases: 4. CDR3 in amino acids: CASSYPTSGNNEQFF. CDR3 bases: TGTGCCAGCAGTTACCCGACTAGCGGCAACAATGAGCAGTTCTTC.

This clonotype showed up just a few times. The junction departs from the called germline gene at one end, perhaps through a read error. The chain combines TRBV6-1 with TRBJ2-4; 8 bases align to TRBD1. Germline V gene lookup returns CDR1 MNHNS and CDR2 SASEGT. CDR3 length equals 16 residues. This chain's CDR3 is CASSEVLGWTGQLQHF. CDR3 bases: TGTGCCAGCAGTGAAGTTTTGGGATGGACAGGGCAACTTCAGCACTTC.

In this sample, this clonotype turned up a few times. The chain couples TRBV28 to TRBJ2-7; 11 nucleotides agree with TRBD2. With 4 bases clipped from V and 5 bases from J, the junction kept 13 bases outside the gene matches. The CDR3 covers 17 residues. Germline V lookup: CDR1 MDHEN, CDR2 SYDVKM. Written as DNA, the CDR3 is TGTGCCAGCAGTTCCCCGGGACTAGCGGCTACGGTGGACGAGCAGTACTTC. This codes for CASSSPGLAATVDEQYF.

This clonotype was counted a few times. The rearrangement uses TRBV29-1 and TRBJ1-1; D not resolved. This CDR3 region has 14 residues. CDR1 and CDR2 (germline): SQVTM, ANQGSEA. Deletions cut 3 bases from V and 2 bases from J, with 13 bases between. The CDR3 spells CSVEWATVNTEAFF. The CDR3 coding sequence is TGCAGCGTTGAGTGGGCTACCGTCAACACTGAAGCTTTCTTT. Filled out from reference TRBV29-1 and TRBJ1-1, the complete variable domain reads SAVISQKPSRDICQRGTSLTIQCQVDSQVTMMFWYRQQPGQSLTLIATANQGSEATYESGFVIDKFPISRPNLTFSTLTVSNMSPEDSSIYLCSVEWATVNTEAFFGQGTRLTVV.

This clonotype has more than one count but fewer than ten. V is TRBV10-2 and J is TRBJ2-5, with 9 bases fitting TRBD1. This CDR3 region has 15 residues. Per germline, CDR1 WSHSY and CDR2 SAAADI. The V and J ends lost 6 bases and 5 bases, in that order; junction bases with no gene match: 10. DNA of the CDR3: TGCGCCAGCAGGCAAACCGACAGGGGGGGGGAGACCCAGTACTTC. Its protein product is CASRQTDRGGETQYF.

CDR3 DNA: TGCAGCGTTGAGGGAGGTGCAGGGACGCAGTACTTC. Its translation: CSVEGGAGTQYF. The chain combines TRBV29-1 with TRBJ2-7, with TRBD2 as a possible D gene (6 bases). The V and J ends lost 3 bases and 9 bases respectively, with 15 bases between them. The germline gives CDR1 SQVTM, CDR2 ANQGSEA. The CDR3 length is 12 residues.

The genes are TRBV4-2 and TRBJ2-2; D uncertain. Trimming shortened V by 5 bases and J by 3 bases, and 13 bases separated the two germline ends. Per the germline V gene, CDR1 is LGHNA and CDR2 is YNFKEQ. The CDR3 consists of 15 residues. In nucleotides, the CDR3 is TGTGCCAGCAGCTTAGACGGGCCAGACACCGGGGAGCTGTTTTTT. Its translation: CASSLDGPDTGELFF.

The table lists this clonotype with many counts. The chain employs TRBV10-3 and TRBJ2-1; 7 bases match TRBD2. Germline assignment: CDR1 ENHRY and CDR2 SYGVKD. CDR3 length equals 13 residues. V lost 8 bases, J lost 10 bases, and 11 bases stayed unmatched. The CDR3 DNA reads TGTGCCATCGCCGGGACCTTGGGGGGGGAGCAGTTCTTC. Its protein product is CAIAGTLGGEQFF.

The J gene is TRBJ2-6, the V gene TRBV10-1; unclear D gene. The CDR3 covers 14 residues. V lost 4 bases, J lost 1 base, and 5 bases lay in between. Germline V gene sequence: CDR1 WNHNN, CDR2 SYGVQD (reference sequence). The CDR3 loop reads CASSAGSGANVLTF. CDR3 nucleotides: TGCGCCAGCAGTGCGGGTTCTGGGGCCAACGTCCTGACTTTC.

The CDR3 DNA reads as TGTGCCAGCTCACCTAGGGCTGGGGGGACGAATCTGGCAACGCAGTATTTT. The encoded protein is CASSPRAGGTNLATQYF. The chain joins TRBV18 to TRBJ2-3; D perhaps matches TRBD2 (6 bases). The CDR3 runs 17 residues. V was pared by 3 bases and J by 9 bases, with 25 bases between. Germline V gives CDR1 KGHSH, CDR2 LQKENI. Full variable domain (remainder filled in from reference TRBV18 and TRBJ2-3): NAGVMQNPRHLVRRRGQEARLRCSPMKGHSHVYWYRQLPEEGLKFMVYLQKENIIDESGMPKERFSAEFPKEGPSILRIQQVVRGDSAAYFCASSPRAGGTNLATQYFGPGTRLTVL.

This clonotype was counted between two and nine times. The chain joins TRBV11-3 to TRBJ1-1, with D perhaps TRBD1 (5 bases). V was shortened by 5 bases and J by 7 bases, with 8 bases between the two germline ends. Germline assignment: CDR1 SGHNT and CDR2 YENEEA. The CDR3 contains 11 residues. This CDR3 is CASSNQGEAFF. As DNA, the CDR3 is TGTGCCAGCAGCAACCAGGGTGAAGCTTTCTTT.